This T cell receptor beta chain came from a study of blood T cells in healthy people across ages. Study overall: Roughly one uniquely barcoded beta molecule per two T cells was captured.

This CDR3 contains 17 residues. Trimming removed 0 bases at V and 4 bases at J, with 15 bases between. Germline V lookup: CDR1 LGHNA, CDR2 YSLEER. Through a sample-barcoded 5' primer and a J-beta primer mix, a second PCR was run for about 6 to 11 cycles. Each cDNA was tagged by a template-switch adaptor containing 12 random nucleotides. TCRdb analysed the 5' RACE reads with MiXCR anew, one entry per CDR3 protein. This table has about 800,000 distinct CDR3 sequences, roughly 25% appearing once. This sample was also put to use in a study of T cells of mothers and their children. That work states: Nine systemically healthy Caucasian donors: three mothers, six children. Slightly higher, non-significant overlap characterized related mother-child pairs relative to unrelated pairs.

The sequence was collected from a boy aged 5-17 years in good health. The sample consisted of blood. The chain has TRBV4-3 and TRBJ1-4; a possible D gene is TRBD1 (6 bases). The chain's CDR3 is CASSQDLGAEINEKLFF. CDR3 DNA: TGCGCCAGCAGCCAAGATCTGGGGGCCGAAATTAATGAAAAACTGTTTTTT.